The 2 T cell receptor beta chains listed next were all sequenced from one sample in a study of OX40 agonist ivuxolimab in advanced cancers. Libraries came from the immunoSEQ multiplex PCR assay. Held by TCRdb, this immuneACCESS table contains in-frame sequences only and omits some clones. Under half of the omission traces to an unresolved V gene where checked; the cause of the rest is unknown. The sample table shows 40,000 to 60,000 clones, and around nine tenths are seen once. The top ten clonotypes cover 3.6% of the sample. The sequencing used CD4+ or CD8+ T cells sorted from blood, collected in a trial of the OX40 agonist ivuxolimab. The receptors stem from an adult with an advanced solid tumor such as melanoma, head and neck, liver or kidney cancer.

This clone was picked up a small number of times. The rearrangement links TRBV6-5 to TRBJ2-7; TRBD2 might be the D (5 bases). The V end was cut by 1 base, the J end by 7 bases, with 17 bases between. The CDR3 length is 15 residues. Germline V CDR1 and CDR2: MNHEY, SVGAGI. CDR3 nucleotide sequence: TGTGCCAGCAGTTACTTCACTGGCTTAGCGAGTGAGCAGTACTTC. Amino acids: CASSYFTGLASEQYF.

This clone was found a few times. This rearrangement joins TRBV7-9 to TRBJ2-5; D remains unclear. V was shortened by 2 bases and J by 4 bases, with 5 bases between the two germline ends. CDR3 length: 12 amino acids. Germline CDR1 SEHNR, CDR2 FQNEAQ (reference sequence). The CDR3 reads CASSLRVETQYF. In DNA, the CDR3 is TGTGCCAGCAGCTTAAGGGTAGAGACCCAGTACTTC.